Listed here are 16 T cell receptor beta chains from one sample, sequenced in a study of blood T cells in healthy people across ages. A J-beta primer mix and a sample-barcoded 5' primer were used in a second PCR of roughly 7 to 12 cycles. TCRdb re-called the 5' RACE reads through MiXCR, storing one row per CDR3 protein. Among about 2 million distinct CDR3 sequences, about 50% were seen once, and the ten largest hold roughly 2%. The sequenced sample was blood. These receptors were collected from a woman between 35 and 50 years old in good health.

The chain combines TRBV5-1 with TRBJ2-6; maybe TRBD2 (5 bases). The CDR3 length is 16 residues. V was shortened by 4 bases and J by 4 bases, with 15 bases between the two germline ends. CDR1 is SGHRS, CDR2 YFSETQ, per germline. The CDR3: CASSPYLPGGANVLTF. Written as DNA, the CDR3 is TGCGCCAGCAGCCCATACCTCCCGGGAGGGGCCAACGTCCTGACTTTC.

This clonotype was recorded a few times. The genes are TRBV27 and TRBJ2-7; D may correspond to TRBD1 or TRBD2 (6 bases each). The CDR3 extends over 16 amino acids. Trimming removed 2 bases from V and 0 bases from J, with 14 bases in between. Germline assignment: CDR1 MNHEY and CDR2 SMNVEV (reference sequence). The chain's CDR3 is CASSLGGPGSSYEQYF. CDR3 sequence (DNA): TGTGCCAGCAGTTTAGGGGGGCCTGGGAGCTCCTACGAGCAGTACTTC.

This clonotype occurred a few times. The chain employs TRBV20-1 and TRBJ1-5; no clear D. Germline V gives CDR1 DFQATT, CDR2 SNEGSKA (reference sequence). V was trimmed by 1 base and J by 5 bases, leaving 6 bases between them. The CDR3 runs 12 residues. The CDR3 region is CSARGGDQPQHF. As DNA, the CDR3 is TGCAGTGCTAGAGGTGGCGATCAGCCCCAGCATTTT.

CDR3 region: CSVGDHSYEQYF. The CDR3, as DNA: TGCAGTGTCGGAGACCACTCCTACGAGCAGTACTTC. J is TRBJ2-7 and V is TRBV20-1, with no clear D. V was pared by 7 bases and J by 0 bases, with 10 bases between. This CDR3 has 12 residues. CDR1 and CDR2 (germline): DFQATT, SNEGSKA (reference sequence).

J is TRBJ2-7 and V is TRBV28; D is perhaps TRBD1 (6 bases). CDR1 MDHEN and CDR2 SYDVKM come from the germline V gene. The CDR3 runs 15 residues. Trimming removed 5 bases from V and 4 bases from J, with 18 bases in between. CDR3 loop: CASSPGGGLLYEQYF. The CDR3 nucleotides read TGTGCCAGCAGTCCTGGGGGCGGTCTCCTATACGAGCAGTACTTC.

This chain connects TRBV6-4 to TRBJ1-2, with D uncertain. Germline lookup yields CDR1 MRHNA and CDR2 SNTAGT. The CDR3 totals 11 residues. Between the trimmed V and J ends, which lost 8 bases and 6 bases, there was a span of 10 bases. Here the CDR3 reads CASQVHNGYTF. CDR3 sequence (DNA): TGTGCCAGCCAAGTACACAATGGCTACACCTTC.

The chain is built from TRBV28 and TRBJ2-1; TRBD1 matches at 7 bases. CDR3 length: 14 residues. J lost 5 bases, V lost 8 bases, and 9 bases had no gene match. Germline values: CDR1 MDHEN, CDR2 SYDVKM. This chain's CDR3 is CASLEGAQNNEQFF. CDR3 DNA: TGTGCCAGCTTAGAGGGGGCGCAGAACAATGAGCAGTTCTTC.

This sequence joins TRBV28 and TRBJ2-4, with 9 positions matching TRBD1. The germline V gene encodes CDR1 MDHEN and CDR2 SYDVKM. V shed 10 bases and J 0 bases; nucleotides not matched to a gene: 4. This CDR3 is built from 14 residues. CDR3 amino acids: CAIRQGVAKNIQYF. For the CDR3, the DNA is TGTGCCATCCGACAGGGGGTAGCCAAAAACATTCAGTACTTC.

V gene TRBV7-2 combines with J gene TRBJ2-5, with 7 positions matching TRBD2. With 11 bases clipped from V and 1 base from J, the junction kept 16 bases outside the gene matches. The CDR3 runs to 16 residues. Germline assignment: CDR1 SGHTA and CDR2 FQGNSA. CDR3 DNA sequence: TGTGCCGGCACCGTGAGGGCGACTAGCCTCCAAGAGACCCAGTACTTC. Its translation: CAGTVRATSLQETQYF.

The rearrangement uses TRBV9 and TRBJ2-1, with TRBD2 identical over 7 bases. Germline V gene data show CDR1 as SGDLS and CDR2 as YYNGEE. CDR3 length equals 16 residues. V trimming: 3 bases; J trimming: 8 bases; junction bases outside the gene matches: 14. CDR3 protein: CASSATRDYNQYEQFF. DNA of the CDR3: TGTGCCAGCAGCGCGACGAGGGACTATAATCAATATGAGCAGTTCTTC.

This CDR3 is CASSYYGINEKLFF. The DNA for the CDR3 is TGTGCCAGCAGTTATTATGGCATCAATGAAAAACTGTTTTTT. V usage is TRBV6-2 or TRBV6-3 and J usage is TRBJ1-4; D is unresolved. Germline assignment: CDR1 MNHEY and CDR2 SVGEGT. V was clipped by 3 bases and J by 5 bases, with 10 bases between them. CDR3 length equals 14 residues.

The gene calls are TRBV6-2 or TRBV6-3 and TRBJ2-5; maybe TRBD1 (5 bases). With 5 bases removed from V and 2 bases from J, the gap between germline ends came to 12 bases. The CDR3 loop spans 14 amino acids. From germline, CDR1 is MNHEY and CDR2 SVGEGT. The CDR3 bases are TGTGCCAGCAGTAATACAGACAGACAAGAGACCCAGTACTTC. It encodes CASSNTDRQETQYF.

This clonotype was picked up a small number of times. The chain recombines TRBV5-1 with TRBJ2-2; 9 bases map to TRBD1. V was clipped by 7 bases and J by 1 base; unmatched bases: 8. In germline, CDR1 is SGHRS, CDR2 YFSETQ. There are 16 residues in the CDR3. CDR3 DNA sequence: TGCGCCAGCGCTTCACTGACAGGGGGGAACACCGGGGAGCTGTTTTTT. This translates into CASASLTGGNTGELFF. The variable domain in full, completed from reference TRBV5-1 and TRBJ2-2, reads KAGVTQTPRYLIKTRGQQVTLSCSPISGHRSVSWYQQTPGQGLQFLFEYFSETQRNKGNFPGRFSGRQFSNSRSEMNVSTLELGDSALYLCASASLTGGNTGELFFGEGSRLTVL.

The chain links TRBV5-1 to TRBJ2-1; 8 nucleotides line up with TRBD1. Germline V gene sequence: CDR1 SGHRS, CDR2 YFSETQ. Trimming removed 4 bases from V and 7 bases from J; junction bases left unmatched: 25. The CDR3 sequence is 20 residues long. CDR3 amino acids: CASSLGPRGRGPTSENEQFF. The DNA of the CDR3 is TGCGCCAGCAGCCTGGGCCCTCGGGGCAGGGGGCCCACTAGTGAGAATGAGCAGTTCTTC.

The chain has TRBV6-2 or TRBV6-3 and TRBJ2-3; a weak D match, TRBD2 (6 bases). V dropped 2 bases and J dropped 0 bases, with 15 bases sitting between them. The germline V gene encodes CDR1 MNHEY and CDR2 SVGEGT. This CDR3 has 17 amino acids. CDR3 residues: CASSYATRTHSTDTQYF. The CDR3 region has the DNA TGTGCCAGCAGTTACGCGACTAGGACCCATAGCACAGATACGCAGTATTTT.

The sample holds many counts of this clonotype. V usage is TRBV5-5 and J usage is TRBJ2-3; 8 nucleotides align to TRBD1. Germline lookup yields CDR1 SGHKS and CDR2 YYEKEE (reference sequence). V gave up 3 bases and J gave up 6 bases; unmatched junction bases: 3. The CDR3 has 13 amino acids. The CDR3 region has the DNA TGTGCCAGCAGCTGGACAGGGAGCGATACGCAGTATTTT. Translation gives CASSWTGSDTQYF.